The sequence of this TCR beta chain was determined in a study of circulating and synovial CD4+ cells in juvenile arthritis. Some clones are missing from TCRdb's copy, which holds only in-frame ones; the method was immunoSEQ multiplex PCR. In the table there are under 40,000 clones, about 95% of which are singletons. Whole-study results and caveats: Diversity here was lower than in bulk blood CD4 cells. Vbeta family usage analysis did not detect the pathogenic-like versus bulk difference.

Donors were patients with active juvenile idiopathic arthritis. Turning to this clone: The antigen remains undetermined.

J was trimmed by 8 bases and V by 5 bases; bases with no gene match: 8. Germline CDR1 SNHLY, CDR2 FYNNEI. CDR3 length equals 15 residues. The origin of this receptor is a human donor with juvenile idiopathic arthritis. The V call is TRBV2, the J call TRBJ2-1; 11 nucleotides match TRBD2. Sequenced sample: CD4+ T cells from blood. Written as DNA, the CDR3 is TGTGCCAGCAGTCTTAGCGGGGGGGCTAAGGATGAGCAGTTCTTC. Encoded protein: CASSLSGGAKDEQFF.